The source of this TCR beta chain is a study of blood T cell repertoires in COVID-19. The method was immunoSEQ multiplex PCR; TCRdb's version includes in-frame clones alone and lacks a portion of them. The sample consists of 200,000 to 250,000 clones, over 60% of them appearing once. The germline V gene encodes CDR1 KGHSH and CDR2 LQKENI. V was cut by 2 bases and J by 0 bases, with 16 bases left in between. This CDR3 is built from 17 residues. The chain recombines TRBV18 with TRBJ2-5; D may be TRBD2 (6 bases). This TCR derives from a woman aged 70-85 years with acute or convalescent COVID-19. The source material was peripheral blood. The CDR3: CASSPDPRGSNQETQYF. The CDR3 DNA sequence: TGTGCCAGCTCACCAGACCCCCGGGGGTCGAACCAAGAGACCCAGTACTTC. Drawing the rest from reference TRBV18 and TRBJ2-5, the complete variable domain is NAGVMQNPRHLVRRRGQEARLRCSPMKGHSHVYWYRQLPEEGLKFMVYLQKENIIDESGMPKERFSAEFPKEGPSILRIQQVVRGDSAAYFCASSPDPRGSNQETQYFGPGTRLLVL.